The next 30 T cell receptor beta chains were all read from a single sample in a study of cytomegalovirus exposure and HLA in healthy donors. PCR primers comprised 60 Vbeta and 13 Jbeta primers. Produced via immunoSEQ multiplex PCR; TCRdb's table is partial and in-frame only. The profile shows about 170,000 clones, almost 80% of them singletons. The sample taken for sequencing was PBMCs. The receptors derive from a woman aged 50 to 60 in good health and CMV-seropositive.

The chain is built from TRBV6-1 and TRBJ1-6; a possible D gene is TRBD1 (6 bases). This CDR3 has 16 residues. Per germline, CDR1 MNHNS and CDR2 SASEGT. V was pared by 2 bases and J by 10 bases, with 18 bases between. The CDR3 coding sequence is TGTGCCAGCAGTGAATGGGGCAGGGGTCAGGAGTCACCCCTCCACTTT. Encoded protein: CASSEWGRGQESPLHF.

The CDR3 DNA is TGCGCCAGCAGCCGGCGGGTAGCGGGGGGGCACGAGCAGTACTTC. Protein sequence: CASSRRVAGGHEQYF. The chain uses TRBV4-1 and TRBJ2-7, with TRBD2 matching over 11 bases. CDR3 length: 15 amino acids. In germline, CDR1 is MGHRA, CDR2 YSYEKL. V shed 4 bases and J 5 bases; nucleotides not matched to a gene: 7.

V usage is TRBV4-1 and J usage is TRBJ1-5, with D hard to call. Deletions cut 4 bases from V and 0 bases from J, with 13 bases between. This CDR3 spans 16 amino acids. CDR1 is MGHRA and CDR2 is YSYEKL in the germline V gene. The CDR3 nucleotides are TGCGCCAGCAGCCTGGGAGGAGCCTATAGCAATCAGCCCCAGCATTTT. Translation: CASSLGGAYSNQPQHF.

The chain joins TRBV27 to TRBJ2-6; TRBD1 matches 9 bases. This CDR3 is 17 amino acids long. Per the germline V gene, CDR1 is MNHEY and CDR2 is SMNVEV (reference sequence). V shed 6 bases, J shed 0 bases, and the junction held 6 bases outside the gene matches. CDR3 protein: CASSPTGGGSGANVLTF. CDR3 sequence (DNA): TGTGCCAGCAGCCCCACAGGGGGCGGCTCTGGGGCCAACGTCCTGACTTTC.

V usage is TRBV7-9 and J usage is TRBJ1-1; 9 bases are shared with TRBD1. The V gene's germline CDR1 is SEHNR and CDR2 FQNEAQ (reference sequence). The CDR3 has 15 amino acids. The J segment lost 5 bases and the V segment lost 1 base, leaving 5 bases of the junction unmatched. The CDR3 sequence is CASSLGGTGRTEAFF. Here the CDR3 DNA reads TGTGCCAGCAGCTTAGGGGGGACAGGGCGAACTGAAGCTTTCTTT.

The chain carries TRBV6-1 and TRBJ2-2; 10 nucleotides agree with TRBD2. Germline V CDR1 and CDR2: MNHNS, SASEGT. The CDR3 is made up of 16 amino acids. V trimming: 2 bases; J trimming: 5 bases; junction bases outside the gene matches: 5. CDR3 loop: CASSELSGGVTGELFF. DNA of the CDR3: TGTGCCAGCAGTGAATTGAGCGGGGGGGTAACCGGGGAGCTGTTTTTT.

This rearrangement joins TRBV4-1 to TRBJ2-7; tentatively, D is TRBD2 (5 bases). Trimming removed 0 bases from V and 0 bases from J, with 12 bases in between. This CDR3 has 16 amino acids. Germline CDR1 and CDR2: MGHRA and YSYEKL. CDR3 sequence (DNA): TGCGCCAGCAGCCAAGATCCCCGAGGGTACTCCTACGAGCAGTACTTC. It translates to CASSQDPRGYSYEQYF.

The chain has TRBV5-8 and TRBJ2-7, with D tentatively TRBD1 (6 bases). Germline CDR1 and CDR2: SGHTS and YDEGEE. V dropped 1 base and J dropped 2 bases, with 10 bases sitting between them. CDR3 size: 14 residues. Here the CDR3 reads CASSLTAGAYEQYF. The CDR3 coding sequence is TGTGCCAGCAGCTTGACGGCAGGGGCCTACGAGCAGTACTTC.

This chain uses TRBV6-6 with TRBJ2-3; TRBD2 matches 7 bases. The V gene end was trimmed by 4 bases and the J gene end by 5 bases; junction bases not matched to a gene: 6. CDR3 length: 14 amino acids. From germline, CDR1 is MNHNY and CDR2 SVGAGI (reference sequence). The CDR3 DNA reads TGTGCCAGCAGTTGGGGACTACGCGGAGATACGCAGTATTTT. This encodes CASSWGLRGDTQYF.

The rearrangement links TRBV30 to TRBJ2-4; TRBD1 matches at 8 bases. This CDR3 region has 14 residues. Germline V gene data show CDR1 as GTSNPN and CDR2 as SVGIG (reference sequence). The V gene end was trimmed by 5 bases and the J gene end by 0 bases; junction bases not matched to a gene: 3. The CDR3, as DNA: TGTGCCTGGGCCGACAGGGGAGCCAAAAACATTCAGTACTTC. Translating it yields CAWADRGAKNIQYF.

The chain uses TRBV10-3 and TRBJ1-1, with 7 bases lining up with TRBD1. CDR1 ENHRY and CDR2 SYGVKD come from the germline V gene. The CDR3 length is 15 residues. Unmatched junction bases numbered 5, after V lost 1 base and J lost 3 bases. The CDR3 spells CAISELGGLDTEAFF. The CDR3 DNA reads as TGTGCCATCAGTGAGTTAGGGGGCCTTGACACTGAAGCTTTCTTT.

The rearrangement links TRBV2 to TRBJ1-1, with D possibly matching TRBD1 (6 bases). The CDR3 spans 14 residues. From germline, CDR1 is SNHLY and CDR2 FYNNEI. V shed 6 bases and J shed 0 bases, with 11 bases lying between them. This CDR3 is CASRLGQLNTEAFF. The DNA for the CDR3 is TGTGCCAGCAGATTAGGACAGTTGAACACTGAAGCTTTCTTT.

This clone was detected a few times. The rearrangement links TRBV7-9 to TRBJ1-2; D gene ambiguous. Germline V CDR1 and CDR2: SEHNR, FQNEAQ (reference sequence). V lost 1 base, J lost 4 bases, and 7 bases lay in between. CDR3 size: 13 residues. The CDR3 sequence is CASSLDSSYGYTF. The CDR3 nucleotides read TGTGCCAGCAGCTTAGACAGCTCCTATGGCTACACCTTC.

The CDR3 DNA reads TGTGCCAGCAGCGTAGCGGAGGGGTCTGTCACTGAAGCTTTCTTT. It encodes CASSVAEGSVTEAFF. The chain links TRBV9 to TRBJ1-1; TRBD1 might be the D (5 bases). The CDR3 consists of 15 residues. Germline CDR1 and CDR2: SGDLS and YYNGEE. Trimming took 0 bases from V and 4 from J, leaving 13 bases between them.

The rearrangement links TRBV21-1 to TRBJ1-1. TRBV21-1 is annotated as a pseudogene. This CDR3 is built from 15 residues. CDR3 coding DNA: TGTGCCAGCAGCATAGAGGGTTGTGGGAGCTCTGAAGCTTTCTTT. The encoded protein is CASSIEGCGSSEAFF.

The chain joins TRBV7-9 to TRBJ2-3; TRBD1 matches at 12 bases. J was trimmed by 3 bases and V by 5 bases; bases with no gene match: 6. Germline V gives CDR1 SEHNR, CDR2 FQNEAQ (reference sequence). The CDR3 is made up of 16 amino acids. In nucleotides, the CDR3 is TGTGCCAGCAGCCCGGGACAGGGGGCTGTGACAGATACGCAGTATTTT. Translating it yields CASSPGQGAVTDTQYF.

This chain links TRBV2 with TRBJ2-3, with 9 positions matching TRBD2. This CDR3 comprises 15 residues. Germline CDR1 reads SNHLY; CDR2 reads FYNNEI. The J segment lost 3 bases and the V segment lost 1 base, leaving 2 bases of the junction unmatched. As DNA, the CDR3 is TGTGCCAGCAGTGAAGAGCGGGGGGTAACAGATACGCAGTATTTT. It specifies CASSEERGVTDTQYF.

This clone appeared a few times. The chain's CDR3 is CASSPRTGGAFEAFF. In DNA, the CDR3 is TGCGCCAGCAGCCCCAGGACAGGGGGCGCCTTTGAAGCTTTCTTT. The chain joins TRBV4-3 to TRBJ1-1; 11 nucleotides match TRBD1. V trimming: 4 bases; J trimming: 7 bases; junction bases outside the gene matches: 8. The CDR3 runs 15 residues. Germline V gene sequence: CDR1 LGHNA, CDR2 YSLEER.

The chain joins TRBV7-9 to TRBJ1-2, with 9 nucleotides matching TRBD1. Germline values: CDR1 SEHNR, CDR2 FQNEAQ (reference sequence). With V trimmed by 5 bases and J by 4 bases, 11 bases remained unmatched. The CDR3 has 16 residues. CDR3 in DNA: TGTGCCAGCAGCGTGGGGCGGGGACAGGGCTTCTATGGCTACACCTTC. Its translation: CASSVGRGQGFYGYTF.

The chain is built from TRBV9 and TRBJ2-3; D might be TRBD2 (5 bases). The CDR3 loop spans 15 amino acids. V was trimmed by 4 bases and J by 4 bases, leaving 16 bases between them. Germline lookup yields CDR1 SGDLS and CDR2 YYNGEE. The CDR3 nucleotides are TGTGCCAGCAGCATAACGGGAATTCAGGCAGATACGCAGTATTTT. Translating it yields CASSITGIQADTQYF.

J is TRBJ1-4 and V is TRBV7-9; D remains unclear. From germline, CDR1 is SEHNR and CDR2 FQNEAQ (reference sequence). The CDR3 sequence is 16 residues long. Trimming shortened V by 4 bases and J by 0 bases, and 12 bases separated the two germline ends. For the CDR3, the DNA is TGTGCCAGCAGCTGGCAGGACGGGGCAACTAATGAAAAACTGTTTTTT. Translated, it gives CASSWQDGATNEKLFF.

This sequence joins TRBV9 and TRBJ2-3; 8 bases line up with TRBD1. The CDR3 sequence is 16 residues long. The germline gives CDR1 SGDLS, CDR2 YYNGEE. Trimming took 2 bases from V and 2 from J; bases not matched to a gene: 7. CDR3 sequence: CASSVTGGWVTDTQYF. The CDR3 nucleotides read TGTGCCAGCAGCGTTACAGGGGGTTGGGTCACAGATACGCAGTATTTT.

This clone was detected only once. The V call is TRBV27, the J call TRBJ1-1, with TRBD1 matching 7 bases. Germline V gene data show CDR1 as MNHEY and CDR2 as SMNVEV (reference sequence). With 8 bases clipped from V and 4 bases from J, the junction kept 10 bases outside the gene matches. This CDR3 has 14 amino acids. The CDR3, as DNA: TGTGCCAGCGCTGACCGGGACAGCGGCACTGAAGCTTTCTTT. Its translation: CASADRDSGTEAFF.

Only one count was recorded for this clone. This chain joins TRBV9 and TRBJ2-5; D not certain. The CDR3 spans 13 residues. Germline V lookup: CDR1 SGDLS, CDR2 YYNGEE. Trimming left V 3 bases short and J 13 bases short, with 19 bases between. The CDR3 DNA reads as TGTGCCAGCAGCGGACCTTACAGCTCCCGTTTGTACTTC. Its protein is CASSGPYSSRLYF.

The V and J genes are TRBV7-2 and TRBJ2-3, with D maybe TRBD1 (5 bases). Germline assignment: CDR1 SGHTA and CDR2 FQGNSA. With 3 bases removed from V and 5 bases from J, the gap between germline ends came to 15 bases. There are 15 residues in the CDR3. The DNA of the CDR3 is TGTGCCAGCAGCTTCACTTTTAGGGGAAGAGATACGCAGTATTTT. Its protein product is CASSFTFRGRDTQYF. Using reference TRBV7-2 and TRBJ2-3 for the parts outside the CDR3, the full variable domain is GAGVSQSPSNKVTEKGKDVELRCDPISGHTALYWYRQSLGQGLEFLIYFQGNSAPDKSGLPSDRFSAERTGGSVSTLTIQRTQQEDSAVYLCASSFTFRGRDTQYFGPGTRLTVL.

The chain has TRBV28 and TRBJ1-1, with TRBD1 matching 9 bases. The V gene's germline CDR1 is MDHEN and CDR2 SYDVKM. The CDR3 consists of 16 residues. The V gene end was trimmed by 4 bases and the J gene end by 0 bases; junction bases not matched to a gene: 6. The CDR3 bases are TGTGCCAGCAGTTCTATACAGGGGGCGCTGAACACTGAAGCTTTCTTT. This sequence encodes CASSSIQGALNTEAFF.

CDR3 protein: CASSEGVGASYEQYF. The DNA of the CDR3 is TGCGCCAGCAGTGAAGGGGTGGGGGCTTCCTACGAGCAGTACTTC. The chain carries TRBV10-1 and TRBJ2-7; D might be TRBD1 (6 bases). CDR3 length equals 15 residues. Trimming removed 3 bases at V and 1 base at J, with 13 bases between. The germline CDR1 and CDR2 sequences are WNHNN and SYGVQD (reference sequence).

The V gene is TRBV20-1, the J gene TRBJ2-1; unclear D gene. The length of the CDR3 is 11 residues. V lost 1 base and J 9 bases, leaving 7 bases between the germline ends. The germline V gene has CDR1 DFQATT and CDR2 SNEGSKA (reference sequence). The CDR3 DNA reads as TGCAGTGCTAGAGGGCTCACTGAGCAGTTCTTC. Amino acid sequence: CSARGLTEQFF.

J is TRBJ2-1 and V is TRBV6-5; possibly TRBD2 for D (6 bases). This CDR3 is 13 amino acids long. The V and J ends lost 4 bases and 6 bases respectively, with 10 bases between them. Germline loops: CDR1 MNHEY, CDR2 SVGAGI. The CDR3, as DNA: TGTGCCAGCAGTTGGGGGGACGTCAATGAGCAGTTCTTC. It specifies CASSWGDVNEQFF.

J is TRBJ1-6 and V is TRBV6-5; TRBD1 matches at 7 bases. J gave up 9 bases and V 4 bases, and 9 bases lay outside the gene matches. The germline gives CDR1 MNHEY, CDR2 SVGAGI. This CDR3 has 15 residues. CDR3 amino acids: CASSSGRQGGSPLHF. The CDR3 bases are TGTGCCAGCAGTTCGGGGAGACAGGGCGGTTCACCCCTCCACTTT.